This TCR beta chain was sequenced for a study of cytomegalovirus exposure and HLA in healthy donors. A word on this clone: Its antigen is as yet unknown.

Study findings and constraints: Trimming of TCR beta V- and J-genes showed a link, identified in a later analysis, to a missense DCLRE1C variant. Per a prior analysis, the majority of TCR beta V segments were productive roughly 90% or roughly 30% of the time.

CDR3 size: 14 residues. Germline values: CDR1 SGHRS, CDR2 YFSETQ. V was clipped by 1 base and J by 2 bases, with 9 bases between them. With 60 Vbeta and 13 Jbeta primers, the PCR was carried out. Produced via immunoSEQ multiplex PCR; TCRdb's table is partial and in-frame only. Of 150,000 or so clones in the sample, roughly 79% were seen once. This receptor was taken from a middle-aged woman in good health and CMV-seronegative. The sequencing input was PBMCs. J is TRBJ1-1 and V is TRBV5-1; D is undetermined. The CDR3 sequence: CASSLNTVNTEAFF. The CDR3, as DNA: TGCGCCAGCAGCTTGAATACAGTTAACACTGAAGCTTTCTTT.